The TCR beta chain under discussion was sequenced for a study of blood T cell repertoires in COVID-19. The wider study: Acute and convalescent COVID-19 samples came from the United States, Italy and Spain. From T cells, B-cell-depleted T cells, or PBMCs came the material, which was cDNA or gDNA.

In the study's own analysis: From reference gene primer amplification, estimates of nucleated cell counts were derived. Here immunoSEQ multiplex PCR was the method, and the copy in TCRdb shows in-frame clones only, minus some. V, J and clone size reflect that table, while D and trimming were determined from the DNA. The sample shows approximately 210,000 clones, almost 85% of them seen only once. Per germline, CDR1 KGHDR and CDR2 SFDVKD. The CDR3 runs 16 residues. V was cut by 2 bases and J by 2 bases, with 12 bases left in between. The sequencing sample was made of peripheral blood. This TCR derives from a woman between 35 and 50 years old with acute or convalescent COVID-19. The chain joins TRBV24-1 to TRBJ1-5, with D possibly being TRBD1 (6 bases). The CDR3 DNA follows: TGTGCCACCAGTGATTCTTACAGGGATCGCAATCAGCCCCAGCATTTT. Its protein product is CATSDSYRDRNQPQHF.